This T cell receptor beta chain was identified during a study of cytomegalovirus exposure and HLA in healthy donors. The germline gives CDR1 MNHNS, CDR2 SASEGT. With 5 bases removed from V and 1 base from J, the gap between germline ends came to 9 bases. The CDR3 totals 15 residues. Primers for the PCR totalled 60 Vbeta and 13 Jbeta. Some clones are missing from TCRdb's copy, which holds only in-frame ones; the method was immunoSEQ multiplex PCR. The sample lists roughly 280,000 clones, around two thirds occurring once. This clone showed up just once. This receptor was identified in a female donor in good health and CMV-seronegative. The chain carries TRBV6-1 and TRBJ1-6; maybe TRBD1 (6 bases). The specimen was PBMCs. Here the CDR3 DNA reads TGTGCCAGCAGTCGGACAGTTTCCTATAATTCACCCCTCCACTTT. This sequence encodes CASSRTVSYNSPLHF.